This TCR beta chain was identified in a study of T cells in localized non-small cell lung cancer. The CDR3 consists of 14 residues. Germline-derived CDR1 and CDR2 are KGHSH and LQKENI. The trim removed 4 bases at V and 6 bases at J, leaving 8 bases unmatched. Regarding the study as a whole: Median about 58 top-100 tumor clones were shared with paired adjacent lung. Higher T cell density in the blood was associated with longer overall survival, whereas higher adjacent-lung clonality associated with shorter survival. The highest T cell clonality was in uninvolved adjacent lung, above tumor.

Note on this clone: The target antigen is unknown.

Assay: immunoSEQ multiplex PCR; the TCRdb copy retains only in-frame clones and omits some. The top ten hold less than 5% of the sample, which has roughly 34,000 clones, over 75% seen once. The chain recombines TRBV18 with TRBJ2-7; 8 positions match TRBD1. The sequence derives from a male donor aged 60 or older with stage III lung adenocarcinoma. Material: peripheral blood, obtained before any cancer treatment. CDR3 bases: TGTGCCAGCTCACTCGAACCCAGGGGGCGCGAGCAGTACTTC. Protein sequence: CASSLEPRGREQYF.